The source of this T cell receptor (beta chain) is a study of T cell responses to AZD1222 COVID-19 vaccine. Broader study findings: Researchers took repertoire samples only after the peak T cell response had come. Seropositive AZD1222 recipients at baseline numbered only five to seven.

In regard to this clone: Its antigen is undetermined.

Germline CDR1 reads SGHVS; CDR2 reads FNYEAQ. The CDR3 is made up of 15 amino acids. Deletions cut 4 bases from V and 5 bases from J, with 17 bases between. Produced via immunoSEQ multiplex PCR; TCRdb's table is partial and in-frame only. The top ten hold around 8% of the sample, which has about 140,000 clones, 70% to 90% seen once. The receptor's source is an adult in good health. Sequenced material: peripheral blood, taken on day 0 of AZD1222 vaccination. This chain links TRBV7-6 with TRBJ1-1; D call uncertain. In DNA form, the CDR3 reads TGTGCCAGCAGCTCCCCAGCCGGTGGACGAACTGAAGCTTTCTTT. This encodes CASSSPAGGRTEAFF.